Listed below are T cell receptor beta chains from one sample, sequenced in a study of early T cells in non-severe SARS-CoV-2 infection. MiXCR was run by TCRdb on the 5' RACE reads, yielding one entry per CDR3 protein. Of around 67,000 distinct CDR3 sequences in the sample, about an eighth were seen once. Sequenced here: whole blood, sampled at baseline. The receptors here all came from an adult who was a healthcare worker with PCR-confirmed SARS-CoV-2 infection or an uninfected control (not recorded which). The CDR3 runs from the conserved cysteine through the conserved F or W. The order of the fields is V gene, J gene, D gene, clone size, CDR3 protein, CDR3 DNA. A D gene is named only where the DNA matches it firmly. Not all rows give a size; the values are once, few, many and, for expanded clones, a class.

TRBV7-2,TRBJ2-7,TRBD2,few,CASSNQRLAGESYEQYF,TGTGCCAGCAGCAATCAAAGACTAGCGGGAGAGTCCTACGAGCAGTACTTC
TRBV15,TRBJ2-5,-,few,CATSSGLLQETQYF,TGTGCCACCAGCAGCGGGCTCTTACAAGAGACCCAGTACTTC
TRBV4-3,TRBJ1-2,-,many,CASSRDGNYGYTF,TGCGCCAGCAGTAGGGACGGCAACTATGGCTACACCTTC
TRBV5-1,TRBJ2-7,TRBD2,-,CASSSSGTSYEQYF,TGCGCCAGCAGCTCTAGCGGGACCTCCTACGAGCAGTACTTC
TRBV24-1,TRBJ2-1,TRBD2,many,CATSDLSAGGLHNEQFF,TGTGCCACCAGTGATTTGTCCGCGGGAGGCCTTCACAATGAGCAGTTCTTC
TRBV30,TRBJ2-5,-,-,CAWKPGASRSQYF,TGTGCCTGGAAGCCGGGGGCTTCAAGAAGCCAGTACTTC
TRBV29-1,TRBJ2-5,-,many,CSGTQGQETQYF,TGCAGCGGAACTCAGGGCCAAGAGACCCAGTACTTC
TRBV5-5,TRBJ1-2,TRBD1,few,CASSRGQGSFGYTF,TGTGCCAGCAGCCGTGGACAGGGGTCGTTTGGCTACACCTTC
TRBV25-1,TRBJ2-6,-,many,CASSPARGPSGANVLTF,TGTGCCAGCAGTCCGGCACGAGGGCCGTCTGGGGCCAACGTCCTGACTTTC
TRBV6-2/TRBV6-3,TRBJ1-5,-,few,CASSYGQGLAQHF,TGTGCCAGCAGTTACGGTCAGGGCCTGGCCCAGCATTTT
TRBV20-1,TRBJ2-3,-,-,CSASRVFKDTQYF,TGCAGTGCTAGCAGGGTATTCAAGGATACGCAGTATTTT
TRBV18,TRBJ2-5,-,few,CASSPPPQAETQYF,TGTGCCAGCTCACCACCGCCCCAGGCGGAGACCCAGTACTTC
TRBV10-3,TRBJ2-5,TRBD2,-,CAINPGGGTQYF,TGTGCCATCAATCCGGGAGGAGGGACCCAGTACTTC
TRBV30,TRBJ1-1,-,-,CAWSAGPSNTEAFF,TGTGCCTGGAGTGCGGGGCCATCGAACACTGAAGCTTTCTTT
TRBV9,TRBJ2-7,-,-,CASSVGGRGEQYF,TGTGCCAGCAGCGTAGGGGGGCGCGGGGAGCAGTACTTC
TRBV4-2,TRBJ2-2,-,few,CASSQDQGGELFF,TGTGCCAGCAGCCAAGATCAAGGCGGGGAGCTGTTTTTT
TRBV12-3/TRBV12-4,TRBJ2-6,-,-,CASSKRTQPSGANVLTF,TGTGCCAGCAGCAAAAGAACACAGCCCTCTGGGGCCAACGTCCTGACTTTC
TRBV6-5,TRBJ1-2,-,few,CASKGDAAFGGYTF,TGTGCCAGCAAAGGGGACGCAGCATTTGGAGGCTACACCTTC
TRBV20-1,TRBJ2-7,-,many,CSAQTVDAQYF,TGCAGTGCGCAGACAGTGGATGCGCAGTACTTC
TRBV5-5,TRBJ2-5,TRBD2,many,CASSRRRGGETQYF,TGTGCCAGCAGCCGAAGAAGGGGAGGGGAGACCCAGTACTTC
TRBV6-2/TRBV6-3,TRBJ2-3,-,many,CASSYSSRAGTDTQYF,TGTGCCAGCAGTTACTCAAGCCGTGCTGGCACAGATACGCAGTATTTT
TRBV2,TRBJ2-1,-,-,CASSAGRSSYNEQFF,TGTGCCAGCAGTGCTGGTCGTAGCTCCTACAATGAGCAGTTCTTC
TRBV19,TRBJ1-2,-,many,CASSIVEGGNDGYTF,TGTGCCAGTAGTATAGTGGAAGGGGGTAATGATGGCTACACCTTC
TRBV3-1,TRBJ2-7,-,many,CASSQGIRHYEQYF,TGTGCCAGCAGCCAGGGGATCCGGCACTACGAGCAGTACTTC
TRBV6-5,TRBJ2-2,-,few,CASSYLTDTGELFF,TGTGCCAGCAGTTACCTAACAGACACCGGGGAGCTGTTTTTT
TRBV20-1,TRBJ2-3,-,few,CSPAAGTDTQYF,TGCAGTCCGGCCGCAGGGACAGATACGCAGTATTTT
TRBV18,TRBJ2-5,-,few,CASSPPLNDKETQYF,TGTGCCAGCTCACCACCGTTGAACGATAAAGAGACCCAGTACTTC
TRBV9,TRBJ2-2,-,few,CASSGLRSTGELFF,TGTGCCAGCAGCGGCCTCAGGAGCACCGGGGAGCTGTTTTTT
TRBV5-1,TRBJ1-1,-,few,CASQMQQNTEAFF,TGCGCCAGCCAGATGCAACAGAACACTGAAGCTTTCTTT
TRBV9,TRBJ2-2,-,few,CASSVAGTVVNTGELFF,TGTGCCAGCAGCGTAGCCGGGACGGTAGTTAACACCGGGGAGCTGTTTTTT
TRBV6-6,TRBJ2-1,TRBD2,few,CASSHNSGSDEQFF,TGTGCCAGCAGTCACAATAGCGGGAGCGATGAGCAGTTCTTC
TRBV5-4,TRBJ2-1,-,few,CASLGGDTNEQFF,TGTGCCAGCCTGGGGGGAGACACCAATGAGCAGTTCTTC
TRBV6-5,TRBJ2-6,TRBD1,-,CASSRTGPSSGANVLTF,TGTGCCAGCAGCAGGACAGGGCCGAGCTCTGGGGCCAACGTCCTGACTTTC
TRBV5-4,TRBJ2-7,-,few,CASSTQFPRTNEQYF,TGTGCCAGCAGCACCCAGTTCCCCCGGACGAACGAGCAGTACTTC
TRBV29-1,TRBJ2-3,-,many,CSVEDLRRGDTQYF,TGCAGCGTTGAAGATCTTCGCAGGGGAGATACGCAGTATTTT